This T cell receptor beta chain stems from a study of beta chain features in type 1 diabetes. Notes on the study in general: Type 1 diabetes patients had moderately but significantly shorter TCRB CDR3s in all four CD4+ subsets.

In the case of this clone: What it binds is unknown.

Expressed TCRB transcripts got sequenced, as all isolated RNA was reverse transcribed. Profiled with immunoSEQ multiplex PCR; TCRdb holds only in-frame clones, not every one. This table holds a few hundred thousand clones, approximately 12% found once. The V end was cut by 4 bases, the J end by 1 base, with 11 bases between. Germline loops: CDR1 LGHNA, CDR2 YSLEER. CDR3 length: 14 amino acids. The chain couples TRBV4-3 to TRBJ2-7; D not certain. Sequencing input: naive CD4+ T cells from blood. This TCR was recovered from a woman aged 18-29 years with type 1 diabetes. CDR3 region: CASSRATYSYEQYF. The CDR3 DNA reads TGCGCCAGCAGCCGGGCGACGTATTCCTACGAGCAGTACTTC.